The present T cell receptor beta chain was sequenced within a study of blood T cell repertoires in COVID-19. CDR1 and CDR2 (germline): SGHRS, YFSETQ. V was clipped by 1 base and J by 9 bases; unmatched bases: 16. This CDR3 has 17 residues. Exposed enrollees had met someone with a PCR-confirmed or clinician-diagnosed COVID-19 case at some point within the 2 weeks before study entry. Assay: immunoSEQ multiplex PCR; the TCRdb copy retains only in-frame clones and omits some. Of around 320,000 clones listed, more than 85% are singletons. The chain combines TRBV5-1 with TRBJ2-1, with 7 nucleotides matching TRBD1. Sequencing was performed on PBMCs or T cells enriched from blood (not recorded which). The TCR was taken from a woman aged 25 to 39 who had been exposed to COVID-19. The CDR3 nucleotides are TGCGCCAGCAGCTTGTCTTCCAGGGGACAGTTCCCTTTTGAGCAGTTCTTC. This codes for CASSLSSRGQFPFEQFF.